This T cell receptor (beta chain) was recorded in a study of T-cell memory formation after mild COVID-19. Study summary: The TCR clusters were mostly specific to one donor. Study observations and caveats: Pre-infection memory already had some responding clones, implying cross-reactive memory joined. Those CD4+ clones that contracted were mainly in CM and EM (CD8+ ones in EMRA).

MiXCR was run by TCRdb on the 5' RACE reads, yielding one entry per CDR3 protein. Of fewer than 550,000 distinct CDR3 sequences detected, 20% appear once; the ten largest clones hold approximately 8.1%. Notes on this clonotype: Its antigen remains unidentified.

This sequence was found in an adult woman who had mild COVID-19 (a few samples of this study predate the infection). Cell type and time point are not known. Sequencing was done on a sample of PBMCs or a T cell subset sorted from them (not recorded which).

The CDR3 sequence: CASSWTGGTDTGELFF. The CDR3, as DNA: TGTGCCAGCAGCTGGACAGGGGGAACAGACACCGGGGAGCTGTTTTTT. This chain connects TRBV3-1 to TRBJ2-2; 10 bases match TRBD1. V was pared by 5 bases and J by 3 bases, with 6 bases of the junction left unmatched. From germline, CDR1 is LGHDT and CDR2 YNNKEL (reference sequence). The CDR3 is made up of 16 amino acids.